This T cell receptor beta chain was recovered during a study of blood T cell repertoires in COVID-19. The wider study: PBMCs, B-cell-depleted T cells, or T cells were the source of the cDNA or gDNA that made up the material.

Some clones are missing from TCRdb's copy, which holds only in-frame ones; the method was immunoSEQ multiplex PCR. The table records 55,000 to 65,000 clones, 65% to 85% of them present only once. The CDR3 spans 14 residues. Trimming took off 5 bases at V and 8 bases at J, with 13 bases between the two ends. The germline V gene has CDR1 SGHDN and CDR2 FVKESK. The clonotype originates from a man in his fifties or sixties with acute or convalescent COVID-19. Sequencing was done on a sample of peripheral blood. The chain is built from TRBV14 and TRBJ1-6; D remains unclear. CDR3 nucleotide sequence: TGTGCCAGCAGCTCCCTGACGGGAGATTCACCCCTCCACTTT. This translates into CASSSLTGDSPLHF.